The next 5 T cell receptor beta chains were all read from a single sample in a study of PD-1 blockade in classical Hodgkin lymphoma. The repertoire was sequenced with immunoSEQ multiplex PCR; TCRdb's copy has only in-frame clones and lacks some. Among approximately 79,000 clones listed, 80% to 95% were seen once. Every single patient, without exception, relapsed after autologous stem cell transplantation, and brentuximab vedotin exposure varied. The specimen was peripheral blood mononuclear cells (PBMCs), collected before the second cycle of nivolumab. These receptors were taken from a human donor with classical Hodgkin lymphoma.

The genes are TRBV10-2 and TRBJ2-6; TRBD1 is a possible D gene (5 bases). V dropped 2 bases and J dropped 4 bases, with 9 bases sitting between them. Germline CDR1 is WSHSY and CDR2 is SAAADI. This CDR3 is built from 15 residues. CDR3 DNA sequence: TGCGCCAGCAGTGAGCAGGGTGCCGGGGCCAACGTCCTGACTTTC. Amino acids: CASSEQGAGANVLTF.

This sequence joins TRBV5-6 and TRBJ1-2; D is unresolved. The germline gives CDR1 SGHDT, CDR2 YYEEEE. The ends were cut back, 0 bases at V and 3 bases at J, with 9 bases in the middle. The CDR3 is 14 amino acids. The CDR3, as DNA: TGTGCCAGCAGCTTGGGTCCAGTGGACTATGGCTACACCTTC. It translates to CASSLGPVDYGYTF.

V usage is TRBV2 and J usage is TRBJ2-3; TRBD2 matches at 13 bases. This CDR3 region has 18 residues. The junction had 9 bases not matched to a gene; V was cut back by 6 bases and J by 0 bases. The germline CDR1 and CDR2 sequences are SNHLY and FYNNEI. The CDR3 nucleotides read TGTGCCAGCAGGACTAGCGGGAGGCCTCGGGCTAGCACAGATACGCAGTATTTT. Amino acid sequence: CASRTSGRPRASTDTQYF.

V is TRBV25-1 and J is TRBJ1-1, with 7 nucleotides matching TRBD1. Germline CDR1 is MGHDK and CDR2 is SYGVNS. V lost 6 bases and J lost 5; bases outside the gene matches: 6. This CDR3 has 13 amino acids. CDR3 protein: CASSVGGQTEAFF. The CDR3 region has the DNA TGTGCCAGCAGCGTGGGGGGACAGACTGAAGCTTTCTTT.

The J gene is TRBJ2-5, the V gene TRBV25-1; D unresolved. Gene TRBJ2-7 matches the end of the DNA better, so the J call may be wrong. The length of the CDR3 is 12 residues. Germline V gives CDR1 MGHDK, CDR2 SYGVNS. The CDR3 loop reads CASSDAGYEQYF. The DNA for the CDR3 is TGTGCCAGCAGTGATGCCGGCTACGAGCAGTACTTC.